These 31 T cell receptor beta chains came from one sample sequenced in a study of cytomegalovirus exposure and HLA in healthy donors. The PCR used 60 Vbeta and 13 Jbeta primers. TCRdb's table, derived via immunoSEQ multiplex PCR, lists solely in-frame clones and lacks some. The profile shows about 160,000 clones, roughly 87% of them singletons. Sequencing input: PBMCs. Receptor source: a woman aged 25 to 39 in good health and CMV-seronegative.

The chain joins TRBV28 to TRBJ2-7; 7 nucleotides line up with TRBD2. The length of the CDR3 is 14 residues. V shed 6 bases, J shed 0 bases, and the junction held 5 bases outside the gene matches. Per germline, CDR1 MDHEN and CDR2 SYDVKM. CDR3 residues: CASSISGNSYEQYF. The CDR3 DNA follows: TGTGCCAGCAGCATAAGCGGGAACTCCTACGAGCAGTACTTC.

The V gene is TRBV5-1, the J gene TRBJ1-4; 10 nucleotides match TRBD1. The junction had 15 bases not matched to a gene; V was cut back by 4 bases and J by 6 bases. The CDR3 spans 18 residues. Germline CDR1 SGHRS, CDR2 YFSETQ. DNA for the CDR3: TGCGCCAGCAGCACAATACCGGGACAGGGGTTGGGTGATGAAAAACTGTTTTTT. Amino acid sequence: CASSTIPGQGLGDEKLFF.

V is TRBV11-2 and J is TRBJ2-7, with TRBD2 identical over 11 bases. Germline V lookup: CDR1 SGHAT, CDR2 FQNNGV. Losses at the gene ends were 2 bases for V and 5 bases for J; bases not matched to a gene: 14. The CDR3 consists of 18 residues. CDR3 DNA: TGTGCCAGCAGCTTACAGGGAGGGGGTCTAGCGGGAGGCCACGAGCAGTACTTC. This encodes CASSLQGGGLAGGHEQYF.

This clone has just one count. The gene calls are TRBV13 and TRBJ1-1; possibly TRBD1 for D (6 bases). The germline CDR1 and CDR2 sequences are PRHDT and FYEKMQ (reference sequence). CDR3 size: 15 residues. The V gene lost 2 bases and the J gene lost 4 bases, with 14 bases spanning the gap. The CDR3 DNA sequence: TGTGCCAGCAGCTTAAGGGGACAACCTGCCACTGAAGCTTTCTTT. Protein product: CASSLRGQPATEAFF.

CDR3: CASSRQGAQETQYF. The CDR3 region has the DNA TGTGCCAGCAGTCGACAGGGGGCACAAGAGACCCAGTACTTC. The gene calls are TRBV28 and TRBJ2-5, with 10 bases that match TRBD1. J lost 2 bases, V lost 5 bases, and 2 bases had no gene match. The germline gives CDR1 MDHEN, CDR2 SYDVKM. There are 14 residues in the CDR3. Full variable domain (missing parts from reference TRBV28 and TRBJ2-5): DVKVTQSSRYLVKRTGEKVFLECVQDMDHENMFWYRQDPGLGLRLIYFSYDVKMKEKGDIPEGYSVSREKKERFSLILESASTNQTSMYLCASSRQGAQETQYFGPGTRLLVL.

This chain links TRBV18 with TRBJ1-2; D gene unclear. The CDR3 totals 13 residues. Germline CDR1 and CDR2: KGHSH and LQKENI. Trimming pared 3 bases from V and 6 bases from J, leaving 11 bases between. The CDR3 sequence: CASSPAEPDGYTF. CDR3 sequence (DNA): TGTGCCAGCTCACCTGCCGAACCGGATGGCTACACCTTC.

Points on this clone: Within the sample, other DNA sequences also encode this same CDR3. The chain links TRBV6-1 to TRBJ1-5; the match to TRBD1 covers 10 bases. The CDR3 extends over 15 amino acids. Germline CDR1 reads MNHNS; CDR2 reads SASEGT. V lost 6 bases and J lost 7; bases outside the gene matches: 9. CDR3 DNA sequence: TGTGCCAGCAGAGACTTGACAGGGGGCGGGCAGCCCCAGCATTTT. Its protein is CASRDLTGGGQPQHF.

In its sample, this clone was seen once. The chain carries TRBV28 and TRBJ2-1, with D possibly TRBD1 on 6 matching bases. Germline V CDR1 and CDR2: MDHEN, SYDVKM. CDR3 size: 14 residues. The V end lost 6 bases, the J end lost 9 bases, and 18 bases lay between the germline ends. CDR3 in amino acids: CASRNTGMVGEQFF. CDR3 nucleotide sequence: TGTGCCAGCAGGAATACAGGGATGGTCGGTGAGCAGTTCTTC. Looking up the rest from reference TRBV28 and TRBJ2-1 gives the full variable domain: DVKVTQSSRYLVKRTGEKVFLECVQDMDHENMFWYRQDPGLGLRLIYFSYDVKMKEKGDIPEGYSVSREKKERFSLILESASTNQTSMYLCASRNTGMVGEQFFGPGTRLTVL.

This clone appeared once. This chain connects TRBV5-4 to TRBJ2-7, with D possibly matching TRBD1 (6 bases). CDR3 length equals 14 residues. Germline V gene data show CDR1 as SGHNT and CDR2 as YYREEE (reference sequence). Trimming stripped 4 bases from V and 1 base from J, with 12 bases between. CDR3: CASSIPGQSYEQYF. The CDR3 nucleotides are TGTGCCAGCAGCATTCCGGGACAATCCTACGAGCAGTACTTC.

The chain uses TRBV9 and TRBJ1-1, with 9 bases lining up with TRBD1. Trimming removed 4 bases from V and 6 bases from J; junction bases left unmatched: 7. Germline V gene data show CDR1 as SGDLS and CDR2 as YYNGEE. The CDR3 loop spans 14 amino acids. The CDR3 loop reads CASSPRQGGAEAFF. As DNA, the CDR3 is TGTGCCAGCAGCCCGAGACAGGGGGGGGCTGAAGCTTTCTTT.

As DNA, the CDR3 is TGTGCCAGCAGCGTACTAGCGGGGGAGCCAGATACGCAGTATTTT. Residues: CASSVLAGEPDTQYF. This chain joins TRBV9 and TRBJ2-3; 10 positions match TRBD2. Germline V gene sequence: CDR1 SGDLS, CDR2 YYNGEE. This CDR3 has 15 amino acids. After removal of 1 base from V and 4 bases from J, the junction contained 3 bases not matched to a gene. Complete variable domain (other parts from reference TRBV9 and TRBJ2-3): DSGVTQTPKHLITATGQRVTLRCSPRSGDLSVYWYQQSLDQGLQFLIQYYNGEERAKGNILERFSAQQFPDLHSELNLSSLELGDSALYFCASSVLAGEPDTQYFGPGTRLTVL.

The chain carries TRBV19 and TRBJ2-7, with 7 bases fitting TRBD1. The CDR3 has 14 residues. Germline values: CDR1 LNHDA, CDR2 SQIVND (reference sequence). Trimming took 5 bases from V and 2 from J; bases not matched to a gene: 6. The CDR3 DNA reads TGTGCCAGTAGTCCGACAGGGATCACCTACGAGCAGTACTTC. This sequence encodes CASSPTGITYEQYF.

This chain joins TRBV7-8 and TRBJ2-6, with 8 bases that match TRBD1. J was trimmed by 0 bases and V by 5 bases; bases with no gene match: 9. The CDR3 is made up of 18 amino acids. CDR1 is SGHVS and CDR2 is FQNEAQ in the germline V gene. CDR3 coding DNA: TGTGCCAGCAGCAACAGGACAGGGCCGATCTCTGGGGCCAACGTCCTGACTTTC. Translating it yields CASSNRTGPISGANVLTF. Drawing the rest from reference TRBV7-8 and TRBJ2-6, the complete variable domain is GAGVSQSPRYKVAKRGQDVALRCDPISGHVSLFWYQQALGQGPEFLTYFQNEAQLDKSGLPSDRFFAERPEGSVSTLKIQRTQQEDSAVYLCASSNRTGPISGANVLTFGAGSRLTVL.

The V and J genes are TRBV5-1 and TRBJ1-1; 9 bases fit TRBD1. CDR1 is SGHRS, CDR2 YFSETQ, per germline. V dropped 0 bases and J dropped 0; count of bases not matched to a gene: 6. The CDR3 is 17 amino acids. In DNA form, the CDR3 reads TGCGCCAGCAGCTTGGGGTTTGGGACAGGGATGAACACTGAAGCTTTCTTT. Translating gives CASSLGFGTGMNTEAFF.

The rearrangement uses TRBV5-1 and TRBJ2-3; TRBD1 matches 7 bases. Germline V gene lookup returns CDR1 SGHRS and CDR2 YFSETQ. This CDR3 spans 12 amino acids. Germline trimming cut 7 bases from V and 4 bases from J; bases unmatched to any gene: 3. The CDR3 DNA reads TGCGCCAGCGCTCAGGGGGCAGATACGCAGTATTTT. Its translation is CASAQGADTQYF.

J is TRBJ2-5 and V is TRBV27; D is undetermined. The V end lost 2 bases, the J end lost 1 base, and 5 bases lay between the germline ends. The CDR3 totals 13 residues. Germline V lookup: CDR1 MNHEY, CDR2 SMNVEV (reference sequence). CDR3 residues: CASSLRGQETQYF. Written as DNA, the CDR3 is TGTGCCAGCAGTTTACGAGGCCAAGAGACCCAGTACTTC.

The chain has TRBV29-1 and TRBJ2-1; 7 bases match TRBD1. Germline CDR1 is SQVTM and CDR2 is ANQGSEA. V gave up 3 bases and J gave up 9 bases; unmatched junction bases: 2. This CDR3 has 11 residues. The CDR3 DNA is TGCAGCGTTGAGCAGGGGGTTGAGCAGTTCTTC. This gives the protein CSVEQGVEQFF.

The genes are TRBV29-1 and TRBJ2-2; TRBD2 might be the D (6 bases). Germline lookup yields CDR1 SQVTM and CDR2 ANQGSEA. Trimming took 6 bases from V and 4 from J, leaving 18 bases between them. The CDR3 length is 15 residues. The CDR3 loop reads CSVRGGRTGTGELFF. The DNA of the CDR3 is TGCAGCGTCCGCGGAGGGAGAACGGGCACCGGGGAGCTGTTTTTT.

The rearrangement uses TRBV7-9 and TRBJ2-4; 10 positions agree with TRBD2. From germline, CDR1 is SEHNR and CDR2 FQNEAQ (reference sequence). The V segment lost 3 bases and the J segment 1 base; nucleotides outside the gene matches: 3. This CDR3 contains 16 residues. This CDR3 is CASSFSGGAAKNIQYF. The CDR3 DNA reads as TGTGCCAGCAGCTTCAGCGGGGGGGCGGCCAAAAACATTCAGTACTTC. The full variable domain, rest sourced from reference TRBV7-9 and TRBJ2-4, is DTGVSQNPRHKITKRGQNVTFRCDPISEHNRLYWYRQTLGQGPEFLTYFQNEAQLEKSRLLSDRFSAERPKGSFSTLEIQRTEQGDSAMYLCASSFSGGAAKNIQYFGAGTRLSVL.

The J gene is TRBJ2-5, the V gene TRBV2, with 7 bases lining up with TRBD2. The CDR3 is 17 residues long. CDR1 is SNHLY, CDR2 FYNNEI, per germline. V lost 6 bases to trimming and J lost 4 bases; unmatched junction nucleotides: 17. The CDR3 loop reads CASRSVLRWQRGETQYF. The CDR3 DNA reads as TGTGCCAGCAGGAGCGTTTTGCGTTGGCAGCGGGGAGAGACCCAGTACTTC.

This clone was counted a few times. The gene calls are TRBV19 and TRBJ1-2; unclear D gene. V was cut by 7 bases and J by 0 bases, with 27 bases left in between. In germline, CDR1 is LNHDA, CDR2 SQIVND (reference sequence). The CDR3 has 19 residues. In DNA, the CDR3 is TGTGCCAGTACAAAGGCGCGCATTGCGACTGTTTTAACTAACTATGGCTACACCTTC. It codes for CASTKARIATVLTNYGYTF.

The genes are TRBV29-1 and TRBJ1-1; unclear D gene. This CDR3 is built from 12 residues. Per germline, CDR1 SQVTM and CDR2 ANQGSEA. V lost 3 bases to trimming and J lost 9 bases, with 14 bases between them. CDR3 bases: TGCAGCGTTGAGATGGGCCACAACCAAGCTTTCTTT. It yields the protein CSVEMGHNQAFF.

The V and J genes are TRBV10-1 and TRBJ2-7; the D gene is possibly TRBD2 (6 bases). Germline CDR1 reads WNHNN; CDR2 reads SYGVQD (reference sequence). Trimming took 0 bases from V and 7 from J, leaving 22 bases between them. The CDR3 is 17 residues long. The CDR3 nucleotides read TGCGCCAGCAGTGAGTCGAGGATACGAACTCCAAGCGGGGAGCAGTACTTC. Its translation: CASSESRIRTPSGEQYF.

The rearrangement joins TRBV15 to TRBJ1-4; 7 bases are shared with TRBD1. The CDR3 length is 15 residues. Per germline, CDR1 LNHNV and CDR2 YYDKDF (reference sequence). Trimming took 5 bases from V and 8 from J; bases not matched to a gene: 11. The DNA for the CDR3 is TGTGCCACCAGCTCCAGGGGCAGGGGGGAGGAAAAACTGTTTTTT. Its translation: CATSSRGRGEEKLFF.

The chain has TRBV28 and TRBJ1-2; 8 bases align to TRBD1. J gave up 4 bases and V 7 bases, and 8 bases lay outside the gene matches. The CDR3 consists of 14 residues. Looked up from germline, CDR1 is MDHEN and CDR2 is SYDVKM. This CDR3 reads CASTVTGDTYGYTF. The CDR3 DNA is TGTGCCAGCACCGTGACAGGGGACACCTATGGCTACACCTTC.

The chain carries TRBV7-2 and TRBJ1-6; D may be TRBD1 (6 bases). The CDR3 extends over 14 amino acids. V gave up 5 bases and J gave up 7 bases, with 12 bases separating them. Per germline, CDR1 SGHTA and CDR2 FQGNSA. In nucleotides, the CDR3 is TGTGCCAGCAGCGACAGGACACAGAATTCACCCCTCCACTTT. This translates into CASSDRTQNSPLHF. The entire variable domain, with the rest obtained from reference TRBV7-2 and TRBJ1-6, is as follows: GAGVSQSPSNKVTEKGKDVELRCDPISGHTALYWYRQSLGQGLEFLIYFQGNSAPDKSGLPSDRFSAERTGGSVSTLTIQRTQQEDSAVYLCASSDRTQNSPLHFGNGTRLTVT.

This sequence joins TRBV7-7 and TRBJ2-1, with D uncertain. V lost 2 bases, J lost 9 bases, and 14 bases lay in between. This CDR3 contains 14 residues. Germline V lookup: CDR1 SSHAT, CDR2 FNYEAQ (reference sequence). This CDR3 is CASSLSVSPTEQFF. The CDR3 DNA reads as TGTGCCAGCAGCTTATCGGTCTCCCCCACTGAGCAGTTCTTC.

Written as DNA, the CDR3 is TGTGCCAGCAGGCCTCGACAGGGGCATCAGCCCCAGCATTTT. It is translated as CASRPRQGHQPQHF. The chain employs TRBV6-5 and TRBJ1-5; 8 bases match TRBD1. The CDR3 spans 14 residues. J gave up 5 bases and V 6 bases, and 6 bases lay outside the gene matches. Germline CDR1 MNHEY, CDR2 SVGAGI.

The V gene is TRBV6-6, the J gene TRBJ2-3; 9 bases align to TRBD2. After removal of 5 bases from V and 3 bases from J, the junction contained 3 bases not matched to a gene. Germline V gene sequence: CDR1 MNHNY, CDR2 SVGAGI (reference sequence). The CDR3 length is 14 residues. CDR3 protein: CASSLTSGTDTQYF. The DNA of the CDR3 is TGTGCCAGCAGTCTGACTAGCGGTACAGATACGCAGTATTTT.

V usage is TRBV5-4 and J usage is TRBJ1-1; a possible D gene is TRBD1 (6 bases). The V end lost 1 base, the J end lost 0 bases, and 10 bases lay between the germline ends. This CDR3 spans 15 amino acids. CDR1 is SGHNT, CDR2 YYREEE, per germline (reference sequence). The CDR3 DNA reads TGTGCCAGCAGCTTGAGGGCAGGGGTGAACACTGAAGCTTTCTTT. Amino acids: CASSLRAGVNTEAFF. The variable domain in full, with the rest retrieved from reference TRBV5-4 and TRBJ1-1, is ETGVTQSPTHLIKTRGQQVTLRCSSQSGHNTVSWYQQALGQGPQFIFQYYREEENGRGNFPPRFSGLQFPNYSSELNVNALELDDSALYLCASSLRAGVNTEAFFGQGTRLTVV.

The CDR3: CASSRQGIGQPQHF. The CDR3 bases are TGTGCCAGCAGCCGACAGGGGATTGGTCAGCCCCAGCATTTT. V is TRBV6-5 and J is TRBJ1-5; TRBD1 matches at 8 bases. The germline gives CDR1 MNHEY, CDR2 SVGAGI. Trimming at V came to 6 bases and at J to 6 bases, leaving 7 bases not matched to a gene. CDR3 length equals 14 residues.